These 7 T cell receptor beta chains were sequenced from one sample in a study of blood T cell repertoires in COVID-19. The protocol was immunoSEQ multiplex PCR, while the TCRdb copy is restricted to in-frame clones and leaves out a portion. The sample holds over 85,000 clones, just under 85% seen once. Source material: peripheral blood. The source is a man aged 40-49 years with active or convalescent COVID-19.

This clone appeared once. The chain combines TRBV7-2 with TRBJ2-5; the D gene is possibly TRBD2 (5 bases). CDR1 SGHTA and CDR2 FQGNSA come from the germline V gene. Deletions cut 5 bases from V and 5 bases from J, with 21 bases between. This CDR3 is built from 16 residues. CDR3 protein: CASSPGTQLGSETQYF. Written as DNA, the CDR3 is TGTGCCAGCAGCCCGGGAACGCAGCTGGGGTCTGAGACCCAGTACTTC.

The V call is TRBV7-2, the J call TRBJ2-7, with 10 bases matching TRBD1. Trimming took 3 bases from V and 2 from J; bases not matched to a gene: 16. The germline CDR1 and CDR2 sequences are SGHTA and FQGNSA. The CDR3 contains 19 residues. The CDR3 loop reads CASSFAGTGVYSITYEQYF. DNA of the CDR3: TGTGCCAGCAGCTTTGCCGGGACAGGGGTCTACTCGATCACCTACGAGCAGTACTTC.

This clone occurred a few times. The V call is TRBV24-1, the J call TRBJ1-5, with 7 bases aligning to TRBD1. The ends lost 9 bases at V and 7 bases at J; junction bases unmatched: 2. CDR3 length equals 11 residues. Germline V lookup: CDR1 KGHDR, CDR2 SFDVKD. CDR3 region: CATVRGQPQHF. The CDR3 bases are TGTGCCACCGTCAGGGGGCAGCCCCAGCATTTT.

J is TRBJ1-6 and V is TRBV27, with 8 bases aligning to TRBD1. CDR1 is MNHEY, CDR2 SMNVEV, per germline (reference sequence). V lost 5 bases, J lost 6 bases, and 6 bases stayed unmatched. The CDR3 is 15 amino acids. The CDR3 sequence: CASSPRTGRNSPLHF. The CDR3, as DNA: TGTGCCAGCAGTCCGAGGACAGGGCGTAATTCACCCCTCCACTTT.

The J gene is TRBJ1-5, the V gene TRBV27, with 8 nucleotides matching TRBD1. With 5 bases clipped from V and 7 bases from J, the junction kept 7 bases outside the gene matches. In germline, CDR1 is MNHEY, CDR2 SMNVEV (reference sequence). The CDR3 sequence is 14 residues long. The DNA for the CDR3 is TGTGCCAGCAGTCCCGACAGGGGATGGCAGCCCCAGCATTTT. It specifies CASSPDRGWQPQHF.

The chain carries TRBV4-3 and TRBJ1-3; 7 nucleotides align to TRBD1. The CDR3 loop spans 19 amino acids. CDR1 and CDR2 (germline): LGHNA, YSLEER. The V gene end was trimmed by 0 bases and the J gene end by 3 bases; junction bases not matched to a gene: 14. CDR3 nucleotide sequence: TGCGCCAGCAGCCAAGAGTTTGGAAAAGACAGGGCGAATGGAAACACCATATATTTT. Its translation is CASSQEFGKDRANGNTIYF.

The V call is TRBV6-5, the J call TRBJ2-5, with 10 bases lining up with TRBD2. The germline V gene encodes CDR1 MNHEY and CDR2 SVGAGI. The CDR3 sequence is 15 residues long. V lost 4 bases, J lost 5 bases, and 7 bases stayed unmatched. The CDR3 loop reads CASSFGLAVSETQYF. The DNA for the CDR3 is TGTGCCAGCAGTTTCGGACTAGCGGTCTCGGAGACCCAGTACTTC.